This TCR beta chain originates from a study of blood T cells in healthy people across ages. This CDR3 spans 13 amino acids. The germline V and J ends were trimmed by 5 bases and 7 bases, with 12 bases remaining between them. CDR1 is SGHVS, CDR2 FQNEAQ, per germline. The authors ran a second PCR of about 6 to 11 cycles using a sample-barcoded 5' primer and a J-beta primer mix. TCRdb reanalysed the 5' RACE reads using MiXCR and keeps one entry per CDR3 protein. The data show fewer than 1,000,000 distinct CDR3 sequences, 35% to 50% seen once. This receptor was taken from an elderly man in good health. The specimen was blood. This chain links TRBV7-8 with TRBJ2-1; unclear D gene. CDR3 bases: TGTGCCAGCAGCCAAGGGATTCCGAATGAGCAGTTCTTC. Translated: CASSQGIPNEQFF.